This note documents a single TCR beta chain sequence. Its ends do not fully match the called genes, so a read error is possible. This sample was included in a study of blood T cell repertoires in COVID-19. Background on the study: COVID-19 samples from acute and convalescent phases originated in the United States, Italy and Spain. Sources were T cells, B-cell-depleted T cells, or PBMCs; the material itself was cDNA or gDNA.

Authors' data handling: Amplification of reference gene primers provided the estimated nucleated cell counts. TCRdb's table, derived via immunoSEQ multiplex PCR, lists solely in-frame clones and lacks some. The V and J calls and clone size are taken from that table; D and trimming were inferred from the DNA. This table has approximately 14,000 clones, 84% appearing once. This TCR was sampled from a man between 45 and 60 years old with active COVID-19. Specimen: peripheral blood.

For the CDR3, the DNA is TGTGCTAGCAGCTTATCCGGGATTGGGCACCAAGAGACCCAGTACTTC. Translated: CASSLSGIGHQETQYF. This chain uses TRBV7-7 with TRBJ2-5; maybe TRBD2 (5 bases). The CDR3 sequence is 16 residues long. The V gene's germline CDR1 is SSHAT and CDR2 FNYEAQ (reference sequence).